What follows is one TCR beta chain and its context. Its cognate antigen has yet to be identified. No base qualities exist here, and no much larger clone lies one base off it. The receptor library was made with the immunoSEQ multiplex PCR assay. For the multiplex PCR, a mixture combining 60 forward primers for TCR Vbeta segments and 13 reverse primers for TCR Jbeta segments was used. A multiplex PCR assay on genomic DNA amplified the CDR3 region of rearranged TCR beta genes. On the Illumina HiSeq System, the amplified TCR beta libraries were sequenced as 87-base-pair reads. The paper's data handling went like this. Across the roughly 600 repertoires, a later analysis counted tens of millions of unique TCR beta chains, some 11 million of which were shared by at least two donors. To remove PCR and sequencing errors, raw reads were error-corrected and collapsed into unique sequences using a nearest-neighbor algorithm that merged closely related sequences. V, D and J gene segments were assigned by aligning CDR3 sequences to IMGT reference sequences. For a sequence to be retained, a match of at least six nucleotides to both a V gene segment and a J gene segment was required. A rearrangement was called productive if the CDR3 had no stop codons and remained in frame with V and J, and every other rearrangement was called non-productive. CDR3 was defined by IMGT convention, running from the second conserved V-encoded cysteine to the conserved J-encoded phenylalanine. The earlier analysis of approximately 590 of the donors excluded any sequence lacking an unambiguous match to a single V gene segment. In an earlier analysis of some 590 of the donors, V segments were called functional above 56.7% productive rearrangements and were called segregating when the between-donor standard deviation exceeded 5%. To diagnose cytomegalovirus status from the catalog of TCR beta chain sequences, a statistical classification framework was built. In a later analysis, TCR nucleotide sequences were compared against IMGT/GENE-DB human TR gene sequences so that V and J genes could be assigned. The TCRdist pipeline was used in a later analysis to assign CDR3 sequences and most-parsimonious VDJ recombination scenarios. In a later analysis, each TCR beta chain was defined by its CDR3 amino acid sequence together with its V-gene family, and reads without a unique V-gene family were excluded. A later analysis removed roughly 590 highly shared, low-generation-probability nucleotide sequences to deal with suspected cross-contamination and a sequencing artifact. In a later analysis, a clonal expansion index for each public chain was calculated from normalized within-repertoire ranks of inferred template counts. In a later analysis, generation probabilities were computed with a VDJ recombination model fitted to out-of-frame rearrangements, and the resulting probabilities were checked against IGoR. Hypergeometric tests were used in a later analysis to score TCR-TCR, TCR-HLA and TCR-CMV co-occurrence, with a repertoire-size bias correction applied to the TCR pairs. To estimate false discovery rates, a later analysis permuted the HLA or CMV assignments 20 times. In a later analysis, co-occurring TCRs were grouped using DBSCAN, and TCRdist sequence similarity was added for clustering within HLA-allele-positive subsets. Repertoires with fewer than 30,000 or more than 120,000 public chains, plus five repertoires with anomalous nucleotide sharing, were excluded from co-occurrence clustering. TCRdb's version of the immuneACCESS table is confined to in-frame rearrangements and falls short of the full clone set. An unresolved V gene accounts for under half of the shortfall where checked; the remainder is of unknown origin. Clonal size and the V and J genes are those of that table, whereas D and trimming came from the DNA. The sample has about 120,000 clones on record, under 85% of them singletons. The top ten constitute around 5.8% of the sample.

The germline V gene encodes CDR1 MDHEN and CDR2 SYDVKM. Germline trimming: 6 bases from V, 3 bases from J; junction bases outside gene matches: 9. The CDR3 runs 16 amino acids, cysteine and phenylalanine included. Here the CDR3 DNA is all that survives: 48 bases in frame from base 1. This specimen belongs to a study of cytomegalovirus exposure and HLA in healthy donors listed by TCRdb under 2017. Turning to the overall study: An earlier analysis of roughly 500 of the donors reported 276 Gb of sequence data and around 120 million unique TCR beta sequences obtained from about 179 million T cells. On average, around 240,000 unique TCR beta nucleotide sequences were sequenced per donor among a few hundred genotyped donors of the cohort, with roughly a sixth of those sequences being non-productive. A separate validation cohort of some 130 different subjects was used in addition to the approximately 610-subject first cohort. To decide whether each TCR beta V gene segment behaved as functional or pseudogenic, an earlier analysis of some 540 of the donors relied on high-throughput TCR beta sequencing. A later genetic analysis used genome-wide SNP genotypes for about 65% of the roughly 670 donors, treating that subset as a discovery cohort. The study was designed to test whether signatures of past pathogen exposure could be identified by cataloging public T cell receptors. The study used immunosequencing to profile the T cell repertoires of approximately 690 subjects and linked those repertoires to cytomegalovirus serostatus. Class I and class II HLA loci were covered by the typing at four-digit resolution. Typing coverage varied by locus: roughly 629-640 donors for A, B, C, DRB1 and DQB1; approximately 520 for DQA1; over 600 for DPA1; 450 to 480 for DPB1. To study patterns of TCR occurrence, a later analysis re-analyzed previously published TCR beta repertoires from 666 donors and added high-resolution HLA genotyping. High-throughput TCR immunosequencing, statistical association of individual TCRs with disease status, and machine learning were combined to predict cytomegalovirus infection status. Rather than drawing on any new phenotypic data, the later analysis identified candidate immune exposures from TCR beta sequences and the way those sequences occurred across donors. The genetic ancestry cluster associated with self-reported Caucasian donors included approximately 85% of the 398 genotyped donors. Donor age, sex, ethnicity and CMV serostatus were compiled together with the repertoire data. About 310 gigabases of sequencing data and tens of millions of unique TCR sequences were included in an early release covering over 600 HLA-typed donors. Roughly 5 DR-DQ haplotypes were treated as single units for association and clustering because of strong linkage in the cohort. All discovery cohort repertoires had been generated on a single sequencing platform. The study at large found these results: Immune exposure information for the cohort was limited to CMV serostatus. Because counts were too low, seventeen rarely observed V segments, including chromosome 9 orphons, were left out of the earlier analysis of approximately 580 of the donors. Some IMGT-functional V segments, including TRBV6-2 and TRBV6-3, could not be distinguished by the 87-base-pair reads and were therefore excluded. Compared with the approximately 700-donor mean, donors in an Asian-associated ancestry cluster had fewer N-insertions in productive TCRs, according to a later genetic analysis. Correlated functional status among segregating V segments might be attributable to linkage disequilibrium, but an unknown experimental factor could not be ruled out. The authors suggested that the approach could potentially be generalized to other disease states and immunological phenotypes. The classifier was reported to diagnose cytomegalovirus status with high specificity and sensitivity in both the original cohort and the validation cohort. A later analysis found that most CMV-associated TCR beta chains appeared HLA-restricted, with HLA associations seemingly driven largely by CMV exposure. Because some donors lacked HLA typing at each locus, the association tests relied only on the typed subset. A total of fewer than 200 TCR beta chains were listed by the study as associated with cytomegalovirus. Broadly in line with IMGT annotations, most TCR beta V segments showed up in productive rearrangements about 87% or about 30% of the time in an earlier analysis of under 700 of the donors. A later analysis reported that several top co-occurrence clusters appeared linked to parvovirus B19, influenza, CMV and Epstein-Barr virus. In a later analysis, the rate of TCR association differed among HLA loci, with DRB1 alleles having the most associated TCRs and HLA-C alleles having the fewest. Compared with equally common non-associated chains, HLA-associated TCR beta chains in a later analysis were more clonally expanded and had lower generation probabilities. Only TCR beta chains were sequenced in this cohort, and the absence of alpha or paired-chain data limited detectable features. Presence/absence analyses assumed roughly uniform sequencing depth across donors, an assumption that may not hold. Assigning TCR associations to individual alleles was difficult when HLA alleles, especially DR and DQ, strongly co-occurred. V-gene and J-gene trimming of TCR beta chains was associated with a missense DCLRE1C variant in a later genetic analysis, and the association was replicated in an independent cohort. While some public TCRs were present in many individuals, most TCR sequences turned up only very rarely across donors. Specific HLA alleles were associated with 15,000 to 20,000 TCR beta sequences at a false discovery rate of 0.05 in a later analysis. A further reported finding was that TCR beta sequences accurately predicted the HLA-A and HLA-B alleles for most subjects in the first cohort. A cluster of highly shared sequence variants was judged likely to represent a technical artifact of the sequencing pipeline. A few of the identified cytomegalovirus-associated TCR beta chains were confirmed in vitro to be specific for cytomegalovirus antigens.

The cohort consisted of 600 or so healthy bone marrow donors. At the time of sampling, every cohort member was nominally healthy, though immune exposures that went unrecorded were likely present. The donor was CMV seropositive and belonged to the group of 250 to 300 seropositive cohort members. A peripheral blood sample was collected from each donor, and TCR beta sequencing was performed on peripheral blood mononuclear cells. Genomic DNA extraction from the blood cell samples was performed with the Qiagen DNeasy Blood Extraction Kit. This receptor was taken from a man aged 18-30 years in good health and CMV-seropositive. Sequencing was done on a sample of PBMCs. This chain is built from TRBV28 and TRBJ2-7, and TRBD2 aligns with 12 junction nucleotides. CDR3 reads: CASRSGLAGKFYEQYF. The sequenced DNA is TGTGCCAGCAGATCCGGACTAGCGGGAAAGTTCTACGAGCAGTACTTC.